The sequence of this T cell receptor (beta chain) was determined in a study of blood T cells in healthy people across ages. The trim removed 3 bases at V and 9 bases at J, leaving 2 bases unmatched. This CDR3 contains 12 residues. The germline CDR1 and CDR2 sequences are MDHEN and SYDVKM. All donors came from Russia, were Caucasian and healthy, and spanned ages about 6 to 90. Primers used in a second PCR of about 6 to 11 cycles were a sample-barcoded 5' primer and a J-beta primer mix. Individual samples furnished no less than 3 million CDR3-containing paired-end reads apiece. Using its own MiXCR run on the 5' RACE reads, TCRdb lists one record per CDR3 protein. The table shows approximately 900,000 distinct CDR3 sequences, with 45% to 50% occurring only once.

This chain links TRBV28 with TRBJ2-5, with 9 bases identical to TRBD2. The clonotype comes from a young man in good health. Specimen: blood. The CDR3 reads CASSLSGRPQYF. CDR3 coding DNA: TGTGCCAGCAGTTTGAGCGGGAGGCCCCAGTACTTC.